The following is a TCR beta chain sequence with its context. Its target is not known. TCR beta CDR3 region amplification was performed from RNA transcripts. The HTBI primer set drove a first-round RT-PCR of the TCR CDR3. TCRdb ran MiXCR on the multiplex PCR reads and lists one entry per CDR3 protein. In the table there are some 380,000 distinct CDR3 sequences, roughly 13% of which are singletons. Trimming stripped 8 bases from V and 1 base from J, with 5 bases between. Germline V gene data show CDR1 as WSHSY and CDR2 as SAAADI. There are 11 residues in the CDR3. Hyperthyroidism was newly diagnosed in patients aged 18 to 65 (duration under 2 months). These data come from a study of T cells in Graves' hyperthyroidism and ophthalmopathy. Study outcomes and limitations: Ophthalmopathy was model-predicted a median approximately six months pre-onset.

The TCR comes from a young man with Graves' hyperthyroidism that later progressed to Graves' ophthalmopathy. The rearrangement uses TRBV10-2 and TRBJ1-2, with unresolved D. The sample was blood. The CDR3 loop reads CASYSNYGYTF. The CDR3 bases are TGCGCCAGCTACAGTAACTATGGCTACACCTTC.